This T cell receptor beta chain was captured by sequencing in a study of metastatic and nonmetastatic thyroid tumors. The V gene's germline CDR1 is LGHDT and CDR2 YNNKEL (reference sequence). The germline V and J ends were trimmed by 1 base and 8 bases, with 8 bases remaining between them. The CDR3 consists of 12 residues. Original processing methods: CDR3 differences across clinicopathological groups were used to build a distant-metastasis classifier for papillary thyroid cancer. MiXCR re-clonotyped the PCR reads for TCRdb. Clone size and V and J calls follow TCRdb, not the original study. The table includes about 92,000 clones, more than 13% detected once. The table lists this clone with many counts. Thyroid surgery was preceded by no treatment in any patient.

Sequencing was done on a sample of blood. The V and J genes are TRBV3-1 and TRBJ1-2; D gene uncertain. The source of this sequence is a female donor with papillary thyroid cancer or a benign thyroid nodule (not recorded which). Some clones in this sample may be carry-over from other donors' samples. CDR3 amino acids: CASSQGTAGYTF. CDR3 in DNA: TGTGCCAGCAGCCAAGGAACAGCCGGCTACACCTTC.